One TCR beta chain is described in this entry. Its target is unknown. Recipients received nonmyeloablative bone marrow transplants from related graft donors, with transient mixed chimerism. Trimming pared 2 bases from V and 2 bases from J, leaving 14 bases between. Per the germline V gene, CDR1 is SGHDT and CDR2 is YYEEEE. The CDR3 consists of 16 residues. These data are taken from a study of Tregs in tolerant kidney transplant recipients. Study conclusions and caveats: This study did not directly address biological reproducibility.

Sequenced by immunoSEQ multiplex PCR; TCRdb stores in-frame clones only, minus some. The sample holds tens of thousands of clones, approximately 87% seen once. The TCR sequence derives from a human patient who received a combined kidney and bone marrow transplant. Some T cells may originate from the graft donor. The chain couples TRBV5-6 to TRBJ2-1; weak D call: TRBD2 (7 bases). Sequenced material: CD4+ T cells from blood (PBMCs), taken 6 months after the transplant. CDR3 sequence reads: CASSFARGGTYNEQFF. CDR3 nucleotide sequence: TGTGCCAGCAGCTTCGCACGCGGGGGCACCTACAATGAGCAGTTCTTC.